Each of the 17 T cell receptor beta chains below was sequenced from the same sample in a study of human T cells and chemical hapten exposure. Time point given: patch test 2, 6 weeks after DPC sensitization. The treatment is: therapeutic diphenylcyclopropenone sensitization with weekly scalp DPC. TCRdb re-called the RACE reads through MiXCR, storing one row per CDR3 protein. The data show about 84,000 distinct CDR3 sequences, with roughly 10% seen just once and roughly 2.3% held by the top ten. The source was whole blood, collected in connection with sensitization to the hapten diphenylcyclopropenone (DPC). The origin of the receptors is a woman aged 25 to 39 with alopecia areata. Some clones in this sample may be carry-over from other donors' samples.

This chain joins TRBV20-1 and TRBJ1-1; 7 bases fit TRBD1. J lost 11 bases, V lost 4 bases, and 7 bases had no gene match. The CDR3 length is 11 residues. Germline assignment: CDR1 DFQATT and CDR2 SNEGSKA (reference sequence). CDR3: CSAKTGLRAFF. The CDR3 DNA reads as TGCAGTGCTAAGACAGGGTTACGGGCTTTCTTT.

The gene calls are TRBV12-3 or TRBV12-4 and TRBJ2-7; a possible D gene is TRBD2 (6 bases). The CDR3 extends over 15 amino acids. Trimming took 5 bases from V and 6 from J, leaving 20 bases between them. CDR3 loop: CASSATGIGGGEQYF. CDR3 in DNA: TGTGCCAGCAGTGCTACCGGGATCGGGGGTGGCGAGCAGTACTTC.

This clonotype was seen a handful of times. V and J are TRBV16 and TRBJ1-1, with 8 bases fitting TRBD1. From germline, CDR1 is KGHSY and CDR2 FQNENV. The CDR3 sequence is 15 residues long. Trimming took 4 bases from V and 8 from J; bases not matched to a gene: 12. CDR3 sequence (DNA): TGTGCCAGCAGCCGGACAGGGACGGGGTTGGCCGAAGCTTTCTTT. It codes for CASSRTGTGLAEAFF.

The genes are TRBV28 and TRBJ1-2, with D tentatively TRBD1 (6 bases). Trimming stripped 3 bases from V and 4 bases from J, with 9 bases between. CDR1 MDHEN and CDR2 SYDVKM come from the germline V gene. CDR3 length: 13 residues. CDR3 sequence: CASSFLQGYGYTF. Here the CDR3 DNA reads TGTGCCAGCAGTTTCCTACAGGGCTATGGCTACACCTTC.

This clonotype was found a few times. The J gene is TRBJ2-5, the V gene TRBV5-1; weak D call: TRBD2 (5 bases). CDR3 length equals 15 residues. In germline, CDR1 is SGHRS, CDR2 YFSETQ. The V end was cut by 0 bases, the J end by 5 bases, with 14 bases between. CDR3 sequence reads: CASSLDPSPVETQYF. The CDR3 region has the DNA TGCGCCAGCAGCTTGGATCCTAGCCCCGTCGAGACCCAGTACTTC.

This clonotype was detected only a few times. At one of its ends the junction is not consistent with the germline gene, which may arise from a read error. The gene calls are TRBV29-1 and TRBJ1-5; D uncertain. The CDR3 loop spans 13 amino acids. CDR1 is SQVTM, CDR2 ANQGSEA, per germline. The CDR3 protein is CSVDFGSNQSQHF. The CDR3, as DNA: TGCAGCGTTGATTTTGGAAGCAATCAGTCCCAGCATTTT.

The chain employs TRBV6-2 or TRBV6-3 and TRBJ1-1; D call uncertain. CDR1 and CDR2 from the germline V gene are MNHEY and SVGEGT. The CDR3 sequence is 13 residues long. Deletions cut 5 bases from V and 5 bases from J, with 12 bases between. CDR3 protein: CASSPSTRTEAFF. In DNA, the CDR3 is TGTGCCAGCAGTCCTTCTACCCGAACTGAAGCTTTCTTT.

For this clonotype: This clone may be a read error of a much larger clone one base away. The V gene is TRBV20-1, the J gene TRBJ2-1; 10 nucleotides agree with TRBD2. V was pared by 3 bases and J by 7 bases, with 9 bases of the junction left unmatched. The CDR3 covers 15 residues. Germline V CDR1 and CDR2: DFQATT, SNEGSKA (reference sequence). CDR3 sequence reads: CSARDPAGGPNEQFF. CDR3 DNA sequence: TGCAGTGCTAGGGATCCAGCGGGAGGGCCGAATGAGCAGTTCTTC.

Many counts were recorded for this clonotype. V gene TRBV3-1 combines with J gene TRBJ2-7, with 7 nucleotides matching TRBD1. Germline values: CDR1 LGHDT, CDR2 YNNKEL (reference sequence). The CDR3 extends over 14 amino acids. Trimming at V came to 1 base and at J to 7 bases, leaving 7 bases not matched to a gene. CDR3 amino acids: CASSQGQGVGEQYF. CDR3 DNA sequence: TGTGCCAGCAGCCAAGGGCAGGGGGTCGGGGAGCAGTACTTC.

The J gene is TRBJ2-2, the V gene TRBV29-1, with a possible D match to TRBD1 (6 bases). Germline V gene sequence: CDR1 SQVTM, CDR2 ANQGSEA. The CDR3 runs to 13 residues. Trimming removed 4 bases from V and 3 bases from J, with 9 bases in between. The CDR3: CSVGTAYTGELFF. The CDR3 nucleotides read TGCAGCGTTGGGACAGCTTACACCGGGGAGCTGTTTTTT.

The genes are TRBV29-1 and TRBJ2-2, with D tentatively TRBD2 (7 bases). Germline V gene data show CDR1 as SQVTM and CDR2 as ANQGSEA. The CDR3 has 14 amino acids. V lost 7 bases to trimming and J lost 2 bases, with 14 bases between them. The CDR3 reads CSAQTGGNTGELFF. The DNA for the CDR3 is TGCAGCGCCCAGACGGGGGGCAACACCGGGGAGCTGTTTTTT.

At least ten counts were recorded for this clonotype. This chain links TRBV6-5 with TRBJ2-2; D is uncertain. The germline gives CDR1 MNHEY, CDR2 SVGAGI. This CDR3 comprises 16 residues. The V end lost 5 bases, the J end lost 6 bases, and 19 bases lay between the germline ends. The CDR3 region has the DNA TGTGCCAGCAGTACCGGACCACGGGTGGCTTCCGGGGAGCTGTTTTTT. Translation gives CASSTGPRVASGELFF.

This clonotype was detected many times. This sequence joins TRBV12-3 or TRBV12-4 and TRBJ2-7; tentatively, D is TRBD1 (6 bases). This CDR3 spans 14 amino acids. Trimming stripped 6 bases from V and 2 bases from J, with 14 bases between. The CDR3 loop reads CASSNTGNTYEQYF. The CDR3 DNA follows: TGTGCCAGCAGCAATACAGGGAACACCTACGAGCAGTACTTC.

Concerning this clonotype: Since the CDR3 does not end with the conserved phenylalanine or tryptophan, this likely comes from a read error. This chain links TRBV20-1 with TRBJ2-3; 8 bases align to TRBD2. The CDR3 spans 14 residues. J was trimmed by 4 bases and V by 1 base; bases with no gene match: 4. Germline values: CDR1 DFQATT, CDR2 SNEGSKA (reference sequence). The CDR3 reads CSARGSGESDTQYL. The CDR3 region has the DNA TGCAGTGCTAGAGGTAGCGGGGAATCAGATACGCAGTATTTA.

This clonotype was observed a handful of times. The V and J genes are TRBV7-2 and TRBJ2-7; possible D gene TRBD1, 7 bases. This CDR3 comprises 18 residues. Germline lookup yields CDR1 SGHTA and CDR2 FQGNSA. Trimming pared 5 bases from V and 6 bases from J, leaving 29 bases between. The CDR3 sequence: CASSAGQGGGLRLSEQYF. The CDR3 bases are TGTGCCAGCAGCGCAGGGCAGGGGGGTGGACTACGACTCTCCGAGCAGTACTTC.

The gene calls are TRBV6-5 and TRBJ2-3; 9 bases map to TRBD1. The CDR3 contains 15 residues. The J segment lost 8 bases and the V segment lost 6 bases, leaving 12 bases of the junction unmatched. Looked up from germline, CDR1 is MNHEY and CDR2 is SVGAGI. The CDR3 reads CASRYTDRGGGTQYF. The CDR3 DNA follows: TGTGCCAGCAGATACACGGACAGGGGAGGGGGTACGCAGTATTTT.

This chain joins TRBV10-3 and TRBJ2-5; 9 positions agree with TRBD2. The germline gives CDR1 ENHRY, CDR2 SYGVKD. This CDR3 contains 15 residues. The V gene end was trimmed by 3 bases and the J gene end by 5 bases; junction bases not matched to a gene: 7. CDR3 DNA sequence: TGTGCCATCAGTGACTCGACTAGCGGAGCGGAGACCCAGTACTTC. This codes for CAISDSTSGAETQYF.